This TCR beta chain was sequenced in a study of blood T cell repertoires in COVID-19. The assay was immunoSEQ multiplex PCR, and TCRdb's table has in-frame clones only and misses some. Here the sample spans 200,000 to 300,000 clones, 88% being singletons. The material sequenced was peripheral blood. This receptor was obtained from a woman aged 25 to 39 with acute or convalescent COVID-19.

The CDR3 bases are TGTGCCAGCAGCTGGGGACAGGGCTACACCGGGGAGCTGTTTTTT. As protein: CASSWGQGYTGELFF. V gene TRBV7-2 combines with J gene TRBJ2-2; 9 bases agree with TRBD1. CDR1 is SGHTA, CDR2 FQGNSA, per germline. This CDR3 is 15 amino acids long. V trimming: 4 bases; J trimming: 3 bases; junction bases outside the gene matches: 3.